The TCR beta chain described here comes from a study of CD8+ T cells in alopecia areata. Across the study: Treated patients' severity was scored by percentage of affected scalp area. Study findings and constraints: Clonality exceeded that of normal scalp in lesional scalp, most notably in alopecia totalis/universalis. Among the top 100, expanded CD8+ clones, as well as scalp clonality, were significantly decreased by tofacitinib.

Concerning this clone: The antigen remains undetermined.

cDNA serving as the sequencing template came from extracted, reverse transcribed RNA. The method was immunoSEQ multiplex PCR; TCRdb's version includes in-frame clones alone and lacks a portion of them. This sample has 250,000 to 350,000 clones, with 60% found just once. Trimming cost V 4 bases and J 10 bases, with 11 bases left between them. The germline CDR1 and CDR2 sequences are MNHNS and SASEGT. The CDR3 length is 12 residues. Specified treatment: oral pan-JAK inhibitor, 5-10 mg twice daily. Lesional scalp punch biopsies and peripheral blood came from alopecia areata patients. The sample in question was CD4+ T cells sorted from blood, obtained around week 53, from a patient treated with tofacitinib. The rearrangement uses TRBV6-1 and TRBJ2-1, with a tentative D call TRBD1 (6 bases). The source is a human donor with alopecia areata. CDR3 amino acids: CASSAQGNEQFF. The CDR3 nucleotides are TGTGCCAGCAGTGCACAGGGTAACGAGCAGTTCTTC.